This T cell receptor beta chain was sequenced for a study of blood T cell repertoires in COVID-19. Generated by immunoSEQ multiplex PCR, the TCRdb table keeps only in-frame clones and is missing some. The sample includes about 220,000 clones, 83% of them seen just once. CDR3 length equals 15 residues. Trimming cost V 4 bases and J 5 bases; bases outside gene matches: 10. Germline values: CDR1 SGHKS, CDR2 YYEKEE (reference sequence). This TCR derives from a woman aged 45-60 years who had been exposed to COVID-19. The J gene is TRBJ2-5, the V gene TRBV5-5; TRBD2 matches 8 bases. The sequenced material came from PBMCs or T cells enriched from blood (not recorded which). The CDR3 protein is CASSSQGQRGETQYF. As DNA, the CDR3 is TGTGCCAGCAGCAGCCAAGGACAGCGGGGGGAGACCCAGTACTTC.